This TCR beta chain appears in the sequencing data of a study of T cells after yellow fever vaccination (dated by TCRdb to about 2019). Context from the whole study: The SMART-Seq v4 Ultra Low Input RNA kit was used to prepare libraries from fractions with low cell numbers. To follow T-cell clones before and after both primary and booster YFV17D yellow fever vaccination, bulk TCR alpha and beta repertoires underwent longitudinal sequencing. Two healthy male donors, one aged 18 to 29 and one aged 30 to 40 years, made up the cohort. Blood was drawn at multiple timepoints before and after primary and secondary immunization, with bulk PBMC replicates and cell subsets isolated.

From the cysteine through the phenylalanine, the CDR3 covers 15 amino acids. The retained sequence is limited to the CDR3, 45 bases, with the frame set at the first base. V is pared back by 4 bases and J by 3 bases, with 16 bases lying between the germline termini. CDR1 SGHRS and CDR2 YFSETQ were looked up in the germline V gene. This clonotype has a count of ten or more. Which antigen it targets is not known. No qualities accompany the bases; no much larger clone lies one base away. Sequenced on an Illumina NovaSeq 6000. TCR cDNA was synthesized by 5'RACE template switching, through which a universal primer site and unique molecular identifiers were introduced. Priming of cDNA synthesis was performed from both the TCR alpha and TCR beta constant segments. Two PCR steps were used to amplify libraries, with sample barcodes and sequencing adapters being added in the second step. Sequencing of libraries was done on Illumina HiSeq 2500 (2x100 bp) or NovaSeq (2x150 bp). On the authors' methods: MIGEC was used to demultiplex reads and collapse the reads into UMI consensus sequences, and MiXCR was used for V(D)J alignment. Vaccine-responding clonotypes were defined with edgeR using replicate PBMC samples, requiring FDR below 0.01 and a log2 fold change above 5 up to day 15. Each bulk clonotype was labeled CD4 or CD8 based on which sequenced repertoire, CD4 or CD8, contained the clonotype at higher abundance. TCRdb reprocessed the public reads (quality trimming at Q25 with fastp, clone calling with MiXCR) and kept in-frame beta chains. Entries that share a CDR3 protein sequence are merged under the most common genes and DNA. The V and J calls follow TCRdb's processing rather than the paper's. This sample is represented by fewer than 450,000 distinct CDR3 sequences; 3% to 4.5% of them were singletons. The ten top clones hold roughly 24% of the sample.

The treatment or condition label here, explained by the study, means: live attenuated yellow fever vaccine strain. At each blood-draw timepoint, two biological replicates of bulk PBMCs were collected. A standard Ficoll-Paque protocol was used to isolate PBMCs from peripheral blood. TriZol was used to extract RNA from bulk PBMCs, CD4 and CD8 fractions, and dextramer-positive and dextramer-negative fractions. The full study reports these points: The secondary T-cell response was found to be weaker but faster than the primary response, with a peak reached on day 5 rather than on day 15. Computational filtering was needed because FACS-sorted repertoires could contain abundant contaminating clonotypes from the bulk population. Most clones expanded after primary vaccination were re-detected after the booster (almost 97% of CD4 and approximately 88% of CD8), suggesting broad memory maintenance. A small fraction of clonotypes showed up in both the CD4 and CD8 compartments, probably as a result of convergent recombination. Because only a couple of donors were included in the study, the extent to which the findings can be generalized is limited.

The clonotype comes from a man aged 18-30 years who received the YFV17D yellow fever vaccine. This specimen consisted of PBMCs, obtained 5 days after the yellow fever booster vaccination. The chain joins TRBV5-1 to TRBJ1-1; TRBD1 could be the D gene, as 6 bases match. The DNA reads TGCGCCAGCAGCCTGCGAGGGGGTAGCTACACTGAAGCTTTCTTT. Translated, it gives CASSLRGGSYTEAFF.